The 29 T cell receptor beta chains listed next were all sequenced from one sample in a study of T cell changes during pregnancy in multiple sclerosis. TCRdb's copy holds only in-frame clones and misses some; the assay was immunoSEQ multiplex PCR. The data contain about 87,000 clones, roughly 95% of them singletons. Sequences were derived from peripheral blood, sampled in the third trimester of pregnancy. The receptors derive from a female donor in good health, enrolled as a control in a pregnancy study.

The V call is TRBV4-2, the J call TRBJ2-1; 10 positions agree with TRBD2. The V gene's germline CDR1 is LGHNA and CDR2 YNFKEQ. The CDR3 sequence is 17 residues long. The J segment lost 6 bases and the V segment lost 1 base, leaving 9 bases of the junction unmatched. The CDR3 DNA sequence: TGTGCCAGCAGCCAAGGGCTAGCGGGAGTCATAAGCAATGAGCAGTTCTTC. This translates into CASSQGLAGVISNEQFF.

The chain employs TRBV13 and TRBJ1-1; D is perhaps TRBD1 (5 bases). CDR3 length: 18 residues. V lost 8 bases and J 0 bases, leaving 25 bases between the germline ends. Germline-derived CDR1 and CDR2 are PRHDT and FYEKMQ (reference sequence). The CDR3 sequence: CASPGKALSGTVNTEAFF. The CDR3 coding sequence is TGTGCCAGCCCCGGAAAGGCATTATCCGGGACTGTGAACACTGAAGCTTTCTTT.

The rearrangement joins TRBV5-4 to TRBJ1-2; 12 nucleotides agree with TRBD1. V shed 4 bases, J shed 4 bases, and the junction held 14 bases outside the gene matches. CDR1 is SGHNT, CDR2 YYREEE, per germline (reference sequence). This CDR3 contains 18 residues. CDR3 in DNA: TGTGCCAGCAGCCCAGGGGGGGGACAGGGGGCATTAAGCTATGGCTACACCTTC. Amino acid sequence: CASSPGGGQGALSYGYTF.

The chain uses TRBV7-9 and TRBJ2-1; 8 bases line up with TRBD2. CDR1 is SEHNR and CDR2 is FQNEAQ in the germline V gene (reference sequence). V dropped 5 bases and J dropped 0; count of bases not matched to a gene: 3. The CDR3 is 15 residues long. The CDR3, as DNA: TGTGCCAGCAGCATTAGCGGGGACTCCTACAATGAGCAGTTCTTC. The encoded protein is CASSISGDSYNEQFF.

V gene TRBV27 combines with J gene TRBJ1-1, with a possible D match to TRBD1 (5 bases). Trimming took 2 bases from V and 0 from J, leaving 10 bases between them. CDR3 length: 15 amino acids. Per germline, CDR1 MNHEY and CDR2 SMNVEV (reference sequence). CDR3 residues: CASSLRTGMNTEAFF. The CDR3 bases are TGTGCCAGCAGTTTACGAACAGGCATGAACACTGAAGCTTTCTTT.

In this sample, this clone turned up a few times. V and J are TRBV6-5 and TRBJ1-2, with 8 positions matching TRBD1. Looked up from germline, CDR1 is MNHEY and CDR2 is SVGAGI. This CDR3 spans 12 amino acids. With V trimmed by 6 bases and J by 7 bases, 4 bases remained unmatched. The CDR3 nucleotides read TGTGCCAGCAGGAGGACAGGGCTTGGCTACACCTTC. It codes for CASRRTGLGYTF.

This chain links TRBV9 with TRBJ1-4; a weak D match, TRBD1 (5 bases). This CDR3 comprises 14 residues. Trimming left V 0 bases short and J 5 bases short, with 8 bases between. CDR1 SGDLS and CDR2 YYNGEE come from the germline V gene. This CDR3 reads CASSVGQGNEKLFF. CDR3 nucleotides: TGTGCCAGCAGCGTAGGCCAGGGAAATGAAAAACTGTTTTTT.

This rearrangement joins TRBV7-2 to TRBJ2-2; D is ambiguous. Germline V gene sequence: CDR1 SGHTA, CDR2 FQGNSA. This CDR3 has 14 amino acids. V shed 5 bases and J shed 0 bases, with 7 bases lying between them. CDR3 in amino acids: CASSQTANTGELFF. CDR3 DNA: TGTGCCAGCAGCCAGACTGCGAACACCGGGGAGCTGTTTTTT.

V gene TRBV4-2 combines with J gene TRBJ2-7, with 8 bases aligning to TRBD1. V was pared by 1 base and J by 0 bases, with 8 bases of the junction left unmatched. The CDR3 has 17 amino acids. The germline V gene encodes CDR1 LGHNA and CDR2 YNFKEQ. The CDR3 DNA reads TGTGCCAGCAGCCAAGGTGGCAGGGGGCTTAGCTCCTACGAGCAGTACTTC. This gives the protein CASSQGGRGLSSYEQYF.

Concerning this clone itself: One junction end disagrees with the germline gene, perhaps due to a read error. The CDR3, as DNA: TGTGCCAGCATCCGGGACAGCGTCTCCGACGAGCAGTACTTC. It translates to CASIRDSVSDEQYF. The chain links TRBV6-1 to TRBJ2-7; 7 positions match TRBD1. Germline V gives CDR1 MNHNS, CDR2 SASEGT. The CDR3 consists of 14 residues.

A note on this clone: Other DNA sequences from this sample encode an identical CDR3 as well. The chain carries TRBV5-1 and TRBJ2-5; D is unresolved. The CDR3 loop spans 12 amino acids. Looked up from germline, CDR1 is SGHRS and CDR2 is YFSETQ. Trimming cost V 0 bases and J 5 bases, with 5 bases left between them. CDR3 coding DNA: TGCGCCAGCAGCTTGGCCCAGGAGACCCAGTACTTC. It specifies CASSLAQETQYF.

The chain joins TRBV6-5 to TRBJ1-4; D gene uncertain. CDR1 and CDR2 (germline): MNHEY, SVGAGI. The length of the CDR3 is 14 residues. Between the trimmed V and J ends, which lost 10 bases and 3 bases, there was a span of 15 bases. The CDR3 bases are TGTGCCACCGCCCCAGGTTCGGCTAATGAAAAACTGTTTTTT. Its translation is CATAPGSANEKLFF.

CDR3 sequence (DNA): TGTGCCAGCAGTTCGCCTTCCAGGCCCTACGAGCAGTACTTC. It specifies CASSSPSRPYEQYF. This chain links TRBV28 with TRBJ2-7; no definite D call. Looked up from germline, CDR1 is MDHEN and CDR2 is SYDVKM. Between the trimmed V and J ends, which lost 4 bases and 2 bases, there was a span of 12 bases. The CDR3 extends over 14 amino acids.

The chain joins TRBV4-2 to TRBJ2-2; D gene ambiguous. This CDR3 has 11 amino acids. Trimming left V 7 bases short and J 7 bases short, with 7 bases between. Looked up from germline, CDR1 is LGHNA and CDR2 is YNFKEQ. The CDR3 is CASMTGGELFF. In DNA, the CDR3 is TGTGCCAGCATGACGGGCGGGGAGCTGTTTTTT.

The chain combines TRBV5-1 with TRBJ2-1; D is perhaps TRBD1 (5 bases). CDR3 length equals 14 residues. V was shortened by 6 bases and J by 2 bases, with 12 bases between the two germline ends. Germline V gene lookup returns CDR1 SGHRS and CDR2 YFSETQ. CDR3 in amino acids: CASTSWGAYNEQFF. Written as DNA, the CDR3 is TGCGCCAGCACAAGTTGGGGCGCCTACAATGAGCAGTTCTTC.

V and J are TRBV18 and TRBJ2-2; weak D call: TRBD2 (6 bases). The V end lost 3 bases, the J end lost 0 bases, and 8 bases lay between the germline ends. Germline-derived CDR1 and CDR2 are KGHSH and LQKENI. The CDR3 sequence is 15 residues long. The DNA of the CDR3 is TGTGCCAGCTCACCCGGACTACCGAACACCGGGGAGCTGTTTTTT. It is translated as CASSPGLPNTGELFF.

The CDR3 DNA reads TGTGCCAGCAGCTTCGGACAGGGGGGGACCTACGAGCAGTACTTC. Translated: CASSFGQGGTYEQYF. This sequence joins TRBV7-6 and TRBJ2-7; 10 positions match TRBD1. The germline gives CDR1 SGHVS, CDR2 FNYEAQ. The CDR3 sequence is 15 residues long. The J segment lost 2 bases and the V segment lost 3 bases, leaving 4 bases of the junction unmatched.

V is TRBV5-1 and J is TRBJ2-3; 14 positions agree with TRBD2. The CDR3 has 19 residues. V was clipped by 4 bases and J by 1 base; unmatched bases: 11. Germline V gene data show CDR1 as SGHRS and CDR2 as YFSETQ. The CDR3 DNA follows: TGCGCCAGCAGCCCCGGGACTAGCGGGAGTAGGGAGGGCACAGATACGCAGTATTTT. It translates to CASSPGTSGSREGTDTQYF.

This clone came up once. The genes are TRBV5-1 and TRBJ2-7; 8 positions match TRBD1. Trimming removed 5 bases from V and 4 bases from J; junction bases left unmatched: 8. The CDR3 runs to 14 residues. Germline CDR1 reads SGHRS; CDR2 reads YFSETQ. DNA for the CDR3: TGCGCCAGCAGTGTCGGGACAGGTGTGTACGAGCAGTACTTC. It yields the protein CASSVGTGVYEQYF.

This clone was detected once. The CDR3, as DNA: TGTGCCAGCAGTTACACGGGACTAGCCATTTTCTACGAGCAGTACTTC. This translates into CASSYTGLAIFYEQYF. The chain couples TRBV6-6 to TRBJ2-7; 9 bases fit TRBD2. The CDR3 length is 16 residues. With 2 bases clipped from V and 3 bases from J, the junction kept 8 bases outside the gene matches. Germline V lookup: CDR1 MNHNY, CDR2 SVGAGI (reference sequence).

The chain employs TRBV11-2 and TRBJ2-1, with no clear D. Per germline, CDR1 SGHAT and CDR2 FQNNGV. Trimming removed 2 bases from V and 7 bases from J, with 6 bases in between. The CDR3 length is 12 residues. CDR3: CASSLNRNEQFF. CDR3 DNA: TGTGCCAGCAGCTTAAATCGGAATGAGCAGTTCTTC. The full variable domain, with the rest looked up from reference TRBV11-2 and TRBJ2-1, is EAGVAQSPRYKIIEKRQSVAFWCNPISGHATLYWYQQILGQGPKLLIQFQNNGVVDDSQLPKDRFSAERLKGVDSTLKIQPAKLEDSAVYLCASSLNRNEQFFGPGTRLTVL.

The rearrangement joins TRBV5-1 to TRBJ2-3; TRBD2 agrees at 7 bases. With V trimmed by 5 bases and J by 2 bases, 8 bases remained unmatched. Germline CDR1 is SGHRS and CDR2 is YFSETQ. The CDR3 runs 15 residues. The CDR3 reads CASRISGSHTDTQYF. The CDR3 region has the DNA TGCGCCAGCAGAATTAGCGGGTCGCACACAGATACGCAGTATTTT.

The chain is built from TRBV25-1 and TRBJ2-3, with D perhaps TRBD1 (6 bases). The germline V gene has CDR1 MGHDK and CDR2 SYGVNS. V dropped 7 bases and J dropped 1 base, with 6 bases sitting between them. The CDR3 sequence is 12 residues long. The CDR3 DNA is TGTGCCAGCAACAGGGGCACAGATACGCAGTATTTT. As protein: CASNRGTDTQYF. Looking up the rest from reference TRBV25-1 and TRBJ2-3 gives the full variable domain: EADIYQTPRYLVIGTGKKITLECSQTMGHDKMYWYQQDPGMELHLIHYSYGVNSTEKGDLSSESTVSRIRTEHFPLTLESARPSHTSQYLCASNRGTDTQYFGPGTRLTVL.

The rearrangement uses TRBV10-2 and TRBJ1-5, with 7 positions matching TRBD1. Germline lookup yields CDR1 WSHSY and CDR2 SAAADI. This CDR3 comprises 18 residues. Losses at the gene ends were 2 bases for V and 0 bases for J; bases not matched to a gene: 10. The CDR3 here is CASSEGTAHTYSNQPQHF. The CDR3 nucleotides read TGCGCCAGCAGTGAGGGGACAGCTCATACTTATAGCAATCAGCCCCAGCATTTT.

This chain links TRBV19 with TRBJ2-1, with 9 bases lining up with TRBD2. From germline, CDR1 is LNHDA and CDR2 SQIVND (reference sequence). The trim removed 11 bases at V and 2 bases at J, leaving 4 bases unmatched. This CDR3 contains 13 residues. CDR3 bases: TGTGCCTCGAGCGGGAGGACCTACAATGAGCAGTTCTTC. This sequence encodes CASSGRTYNEQFF.

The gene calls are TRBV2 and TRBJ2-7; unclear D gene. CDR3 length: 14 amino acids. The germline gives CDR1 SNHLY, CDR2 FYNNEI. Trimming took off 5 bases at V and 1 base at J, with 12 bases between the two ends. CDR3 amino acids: CASSRPDLSYEQYF. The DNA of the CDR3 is TGTGCCAGCAGTCGGCCCGACTTATCCTACGAGCAGTACTTC. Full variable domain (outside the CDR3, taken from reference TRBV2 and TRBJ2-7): EPEVTQTPSHQVTQMGQEVILRCVPISNHLYFYWYRQILGQKVEFLVSFYNNEISEKSEIFDDQFSVERPDGSNFTLKIRSTKLEDSAMYFCASSRPDLSYEQYFGPGTRLTVT.

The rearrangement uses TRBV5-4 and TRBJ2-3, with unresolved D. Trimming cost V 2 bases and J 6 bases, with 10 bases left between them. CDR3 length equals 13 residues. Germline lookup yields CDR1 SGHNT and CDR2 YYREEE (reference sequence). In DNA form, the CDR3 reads TGTGCCAGCAGCTTCCCCAGTACCGATACGCAGTATTTT. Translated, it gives CASSFPSTDTQYF.

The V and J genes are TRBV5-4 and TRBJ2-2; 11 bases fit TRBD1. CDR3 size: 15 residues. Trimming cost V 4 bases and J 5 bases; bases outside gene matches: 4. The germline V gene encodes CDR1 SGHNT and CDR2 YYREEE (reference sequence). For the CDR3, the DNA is TGTGCCAGCAGCCAGGGACAGGGGGGTACCGGGGAGCTGTTTTTT. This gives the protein CASSQGQGGTGELFF. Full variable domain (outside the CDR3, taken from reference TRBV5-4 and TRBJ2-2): ETGVTQSPTHLIKTRGQQVTLRCSSQSGHNTVSWYQQALGQGPQFIFQYYREEENGRGNFPPRFSGLQFPNYSSELNVNALELDDSALYLCASSQGQGGTGELFFGEGSRLTVL.

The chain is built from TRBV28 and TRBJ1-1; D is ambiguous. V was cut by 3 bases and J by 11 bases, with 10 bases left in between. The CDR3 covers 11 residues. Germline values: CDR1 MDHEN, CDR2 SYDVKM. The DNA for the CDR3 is TGTGCCAGCAGTTTTGAGTTCGGGGCTTTCTTT. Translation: CASSFEFGAFF.